These 12 T cell receptor beta chains were all obtained from the same sample, sequenced in a study of identical twins. TCRdb fed the 5' RACE reads into MiXCR, producing one record per CDR3 protein. The sample shows about 890,000 distinct CDR3 sequences, around an eighth of them seen only once. This sample also belongs to another study, concerning yellow fever vaccine responses in identical twins.

Sequencing was performed on PBMCs. Every receptor here comes from a woman in her late teens or twenties in good health.

This rearrangement joins TRBV3-1 to TRBJ2-2; no definite D call. The germline CDR1 and CDR2 sequences are LGHDT and YNNKEL (reference sequence). The CDR3 is 17 residues long. V dropped 2 bases and J dropped 1 base, with 14 bases sitting between them. The chain's CDR3 is CASSQFRSRGNTGELFF. The CDR3, as DNA: TGTGCCAGCAGCCAATTTAGGAGTAGAGGGAACACCGGGGAGCTGTTTTTT.

This clonotype was seen a few times. V usage is TRBV15 and J usage is TRBJ1-6; D unresolved. The V and J ends lost 0 bases and 0 bases respectively, with 21 bases between them. Germline-derived CDR1 and CDR2 are LNHNV and YYDKDF (reference sequence). The CDR3 loop spans 21 amino acids. The CDR3 loop reads CATSRDRLVHPKSSYNSPLHF. In DNA form, the CDR3 reads TGTGCCACCAGCAGAGATCGCTTAGTACACCCTAAGAGCTCCTATAATTCACCCCTCCACTTT.

There are many counts of this clonotype. The chain is built from TRBV5-5 and TRBJ2-3; D is undetermined. Germline CDR1 is SGHKS and CDR2 is YYEKEE (reference sequence). This CDR3 spans 15 amino acids. Deletions cut 0 bases from V and 0 bases from J, with 8 bases between. This CDR3 is CASSLDATSTDTQYF. The CDR3, as DNA: TGTGCCAGCAGCTTGGATGCGACTAGCACAGATACGCAGTATTTT.

At least ten counts were recorded for this clonotype. This chain joins TRBV5-1 and TRBJ2-2; D gene unclear. The CDR3 extends over 14 amino acids. Trimming took 0 bases from V and 4 from J, leaving 7 bases between them. From germline, CDR1 is SGHRS and CDR2 YFSETQ. The CDR3 loop reads CASSLDPLTGELFF. Written as DNA, the CDR3 is TGCGCCAGCAGCTTGGACCCACTCACCGGGGAGCTGTTTTTT. Based on the CDR3 plus reference TRBV5-1 and TRBJ2-2, the full variable domain is KAGVTQTPRYLIKTRGQQVTLSCSPISGHRSVSWYQQTPGQGLQFLFEYFSETQRNKGNFPGRFSGRQFSNSRSEMNVSTLELGDSALYLCASSLDPLTGELFFGEGSRLTVL.

The rearrangement joins TRBV28 to TRBJ2-3, with D perhaps matching TRBD1 (6 bases). This CDR3 is 14 amino acids long. CDR1 and CDR2 (germline): MDHEN, SYDVKM. V was shortened by 6 bases and J by 2 bases, with 12 bases between the two germline ends. The chain's CDR3 is CASSQRDTTDTQYF. CDR3 bases: TGTGCCAGCAGCCAGAGGGACACCACAGATACGCAGTATTTT. Variable domain in full (rest from reference TRBV28 and TRBJ2-3): DVKVTQSSRYLVKRTGEKVFLECVQDMDHENMFWYRQDPGLGLRLIYFSYDVKMKEKGDIPEGYSVSREKKERFSLILESASTNQTSMYLCASSQRDTTDTQYFGPGTRLTVL.

The chain joins TRBV6-1 to TRBJ1-1; D remains ambiguous. Germline CDR1 reads MNHNS; CDR2 reads SASEGT. This CDR3 is 12 amino acids long. Trimming shortened V by 11 bases and J by 1 base, and 11 bases separated the two germline ends. CDR3 DNA sequence: TGTGCCTCACTTTTTGGGAACACTGAAGCTTTCTTT. It specifies CASLFGNTEAFF.

The chain carries TRBV4-1 and TRBJ1-2; D is ambiguous. The CDR3 is made up of 16 amino acids. V was clipped by 0 bases and J by 1 base, with 12 bases between them. Germline CDR1 and CDR2: MGHRA and YSYEKL. CDR3 sequence reads: CASSQDVSLFNYGYTF. For the CDR3, the DNA is TGCGCCAGCAGCCAAGATGTCAGCCTATTTAACTATGGCTACACCTTC.

This clonotype was seen only a few times. The rearrangement joins TRBV28 to TRBJ2-1, with TRBD2 matching over 9 bases. The germline CDR1 and CDR2 sequences are MDHEN and SYDVKM. The V and J ends lost 3 bases and 9 bases, in that order; junction bases with no gene match: 6. The CDR3 length is 14 residues. The CDR3 sequence: CASSFGAGGTEQFF. Here the CDR3 DNA reads TGTGCCAGCAGTTTCGGGGCGGGAGGGACTGAGCAGTTCTTC. Based on the CDR3 plus reference TRBV28 and TRBJ2-1, the full variable domain is DVKVTQSSRYLVKRTGEKVFLECVQDMDHENMFWYRQDPGLGLRLIYFSYDVKMKEKGDIPEGYSVSREKKERFSLILESASTNQTSMYLCASSFGAGGTEQFFGPGTRLTVL.

The chain carries TRBV20-1 and TRBJ2-5, with 9 bases lining up with TRBD2. CDR3 length: 13 residues. J lost 5 bases, V lost 4 bases, and 5 bases had no gene match. Per germline, CDR1 DFQATT and CDR2 SNEGSKA (reference sequence). CDR3 bases: TGCAGTGCTAATTTAGCGGGGGTTGAGACCCAGTACTTC. Amino acids: CSANLAGVETQYF.

V and J are TRBV5-1 and TRBJ1-1, with 7 bases aligning to TRBD1. The V gene's germline CDR1 is SGHRS and CDR2 YFSETQ. Unmatched junction bases numbered 12, after V lost 0 bases and J lost 4 bases. The CDR3 sequence is 17 residues long. CDR3 sequence reads: CASSLAYEGQRSTEAFF. The CDR3 DNA is TGCGCCAGCAGCTTGGCCTACGAGGGACAGAGGTCCACTGAAGCTTTCTTT.

V and J are TRBV2 and TRBJ2-3, with D unclear. Trimming left V 6 bases short and J 5 bases short, with 12 bases between. The germline CDR1 and CDR2 sequences are SNHLY and FYNNEI. The CDR3 length is 13 residues. The CDR3 sequence is CASSVAEVDTQYF. CDR3 DNA: TGTGCCAGCAGCGTTGCGGAAGTAGATACGCAGTATTTT.

The rearrangement joins TRBV6-5 to TRBJ1-4; D is unresolved. Between the trimmed V and J ends, which lost 0 bases and 6 bases, there was a span of 8 bases. The length of the CDR3 is 14 residues. Germline lookup yields CDR1 MNHEY and CDR2 SVGAGI. CDR3 in amino acids: CASSYSKIDEKLFF. CDR3 coding DNA: TGTGCCAGCAGTTACTCGAAGATAGATGAAAAACTGTTTTTT.